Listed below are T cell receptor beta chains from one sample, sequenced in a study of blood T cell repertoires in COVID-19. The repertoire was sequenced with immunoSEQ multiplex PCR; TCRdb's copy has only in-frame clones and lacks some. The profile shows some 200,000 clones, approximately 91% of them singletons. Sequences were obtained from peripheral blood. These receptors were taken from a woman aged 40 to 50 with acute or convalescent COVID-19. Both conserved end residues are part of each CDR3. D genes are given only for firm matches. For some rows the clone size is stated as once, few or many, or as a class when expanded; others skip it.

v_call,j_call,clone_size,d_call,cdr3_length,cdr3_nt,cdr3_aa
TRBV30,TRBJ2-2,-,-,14,TGTGCCTGGAGGAGGTTAGGGAACACCGGGGAGCTGTTTTTT,CAWRRLGNTGELFF
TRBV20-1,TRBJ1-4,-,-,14,TGCAGTGCTAGTAGTATGTCGAGGGTCGAAAGACTGTTTTTT,CSASSMSRVERLFF
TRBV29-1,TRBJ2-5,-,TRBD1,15,TGCAGCGTTGAAGCCCAGACAGGGTACGAGGAGACCCAGTACTTC,CSVEAQTGYEETQYF
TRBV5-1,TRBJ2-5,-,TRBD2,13,TGCGCCAGCAAGGGGACTAGCGAAGAGACCCAGTACTTC,CASKGTSEETQYF
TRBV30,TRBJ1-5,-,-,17,TGTGCCTGGAGCCCCTCTTCGGGAAAGCATAGCAATCAGCCCCAGCATTTT,CAWSPSSGKHSNQPQHF
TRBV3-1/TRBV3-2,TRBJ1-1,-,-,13,TGTGCCAGCACTCAGGGCTCTTACACTGAAGCTTTCTTT,CASTQGSYTEAFF
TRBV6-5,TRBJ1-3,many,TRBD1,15,TGTGCCAGCACTGTGACAGGGGACTCTGGAAACACCATATATTTT,CASTVTGDSGNTIYF
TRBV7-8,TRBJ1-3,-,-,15,TGTGCCAGCAGCTTAGGCAGGTCCTCTGGAAACACCATATATTTT,CASSLGRSSGNTIYF
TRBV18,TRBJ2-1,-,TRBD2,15,TGTGCCAGCTCTCCCCTAGCGGGGGGGCTTTACGAGCAGTTCTTC,CASSPLAGGLYEQFF
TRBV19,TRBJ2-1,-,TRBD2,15,TGTGCCAGTAAGCTAGCGGGCCTTCGAGACAATGAGCAGTTCTTC,CASKLAGLRDNEQFF
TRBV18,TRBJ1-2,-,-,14,TGTGCCAGCTCACCCCAGGGGAGCGGCTATGGCTACACCTTC,CASSPQGSGYGYTF
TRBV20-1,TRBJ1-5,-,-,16,TGCAGTGCTAGTGAATCAGGGGTATATAGCAATCAGCCCCAGCATTTT,CSASESGVYSNQPQHF
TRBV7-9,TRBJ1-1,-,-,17,TGTGCCAGCAGCTTAGTTGTGTTGGAGGGGATGAACACTGAAGCTTTCTTT,CASSLVVLEGMNTEAFF
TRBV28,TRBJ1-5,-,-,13,TGTGCCAGCAGTTCTTATAGCAATCAGCCCCAGCATTTT,CASSSYSNQPQHF
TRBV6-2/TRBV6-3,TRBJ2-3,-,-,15,TGTGCCAGCAGTTACCAGAGGCGGATGGCGGATACGCAGTATTTT,CASSYQRRMADTQYF
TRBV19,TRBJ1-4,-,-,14,TGTGCCAGTAGTATAAGACAGTTTAATGAAAAACTGTTTTTT,CASSIRQFNEKLFF
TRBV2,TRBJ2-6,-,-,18,TGTGCCAGCAGTCCCACCCCGGGACTTTCCTCTGGGGCCAACGTCCTGACTTTC,CASSPTPGLSSGANVLTF
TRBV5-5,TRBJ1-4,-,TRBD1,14,TGTGCCAGCAACTCAGGGGGCGCCTTGGAAAAACTGTTTTTT,CASNSGGALEKLFF
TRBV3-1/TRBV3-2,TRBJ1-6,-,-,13,TGTGCCAGCAGCCAAGGTCACCAGGGGCCCCTCCACTTT,CASSQGHQGPLHF
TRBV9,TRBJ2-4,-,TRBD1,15,TGTGCCAGCAGCTCCAGACCGGGACAGGGAAACATTCAGTACTTC,CASSSRPGQGNIQYF
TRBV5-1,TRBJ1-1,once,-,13,TGCGCCAGCAGCTTCAACGGGAACACTGAAGCTTTCTTT,CASSFNGNTEAFF
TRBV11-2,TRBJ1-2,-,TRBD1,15,TGTGCCAGCAGCTTAGGGACAGGGTCCGCCTATGGCTACACCTTC,CASSLGTGSAYGYTF
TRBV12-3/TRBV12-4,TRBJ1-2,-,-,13,TGTGCCAGCAGTTCCCGGTGGAACTATGGCTACACCTTC,CASSSRWNYGYTF
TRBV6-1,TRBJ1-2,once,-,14,TGTGCCAGCAGTGAAACGCTAGCTAACTATGGCTACACCTTC,CASSETLANYGYTF
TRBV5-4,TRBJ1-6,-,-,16,TGTGCCAGCAGCCGGAGCGGCAGAATTAATAATTCACCCCTCCACTTT,CASSRSGRINNSPLHF
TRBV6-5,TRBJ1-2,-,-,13,TGTGCCAGCAGTTTTGAGGGCTACTATGGCTACACCTTC,CASSFEGYYGYTF
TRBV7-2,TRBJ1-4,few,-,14,TGTGCCAGCAGCTTAGCCAGGGTGGACGAAAAACTGTTTTTT,CASSLARVDEKLFF
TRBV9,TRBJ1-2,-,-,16,TGTGCCAGCAGCGTAGAAGTGGGCAGGGTCTCTTTTGGCTACACCTTC,CASSVEVGRVSFGYTF
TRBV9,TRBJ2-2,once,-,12,TGTGCCAGCAGCGCTAATACCGGGGAGCTGTTTTTT,CASSANTGELFF
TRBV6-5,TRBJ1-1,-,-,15,TGTGCCAGCAGTTACTCGAGATCAACGAACACTGAAGCTTTCTTT,CASSYSRSTNTEAFF
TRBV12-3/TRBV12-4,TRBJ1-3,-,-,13,TGTGCCAGCAGTCCCAATCCTGGAAACACCATATATTTT,CASSPNPGNTIYF
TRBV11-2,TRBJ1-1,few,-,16,TGTGCCAGCAGAGAGAGGAGGGTATTATTGAACACTGAAGCTTTCTTT,CASRERRVLLNTEAFF
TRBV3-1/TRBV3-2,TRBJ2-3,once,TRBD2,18,TGTGCCAGCAGCCCCCGACTAGGAGCGGGGACTAGCACAGATACGCAGTATTTT,CASSPRLGAGTSTDTQYF
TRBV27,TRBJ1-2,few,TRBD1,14,TGTGCCAGCAGTTTGGGACAGGGGGCTCGGGGCTACACCTTC,CASSLGQGARGYTF
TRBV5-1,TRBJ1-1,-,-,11,TGCGCCAGCAGCTTGGACAGTGAAGCTTTCTTT,CASSLDSEAFF
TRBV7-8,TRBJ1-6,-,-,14,TGTGCCAGCAGCTCGGTCAGAGGGCCTTCACCCCTCCACTTT,CASSSVRGPSPLHF
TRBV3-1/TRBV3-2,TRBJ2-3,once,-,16,TGTGCCAGCAGCCAAGATCTGCGGGTCAGCACAGATACGCAGTATTTT,CASSQDLRVSTDTQYF
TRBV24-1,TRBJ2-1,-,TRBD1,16,TGTGCCACCAGTGATTTAGGGACAGCCACGAAAAATGAGCAGTTCTTC,CATSDLGTATKNEQFF
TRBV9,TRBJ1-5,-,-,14,TGTGCCAGCAGCGCGGGAGTTAGCAATCAGCCCCAGCATTTT,CASSAGVSNQPQHF
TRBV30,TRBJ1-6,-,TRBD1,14,TGTGCCTGGGGCCCCGGGACAGGGGTTTCACCCCTCCACTTT,CAWGPGTGVSPLHF
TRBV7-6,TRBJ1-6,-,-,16,TGTGCCAGCAGCTTATCTGTTCGGGGGGATAATTCACCCCTCCACTTT,CASSLSVRGDNSPLHF
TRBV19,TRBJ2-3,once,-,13,TGTGCCAGTAGCTCGGGGGATACAGATACGCAGTATTTT,CASSSGDTDTQYF
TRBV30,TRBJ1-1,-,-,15,TGTGCCTGGAGGTCGGGGGGCGCGTCGAACACTGAAGCTTTCTTT,CAWRSGGASNTEAFF
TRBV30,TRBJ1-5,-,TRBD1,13,TGTGCCTGGACCCGTGACAGGGATCAGCCCCAGCATTTT,CAWTRDRDQPQHF
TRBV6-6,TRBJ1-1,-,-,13,TGTGCCAGCATTGAGGGAGCGAACACTGAAGCTTTCTTT,CASIEGANTEAFF
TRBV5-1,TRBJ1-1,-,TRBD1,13,TGCGCCAGCATCGGGACAGCTAACACTGAAGCTTTCTTT,CASIGTANTEAFF
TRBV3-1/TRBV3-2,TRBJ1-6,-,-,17,TGTGCCAGCAGCCGAGCCTCAGGGTCCTCGGTCCTTTCACCCCTCCACTTT,CASSRASGSSVLSPLHF
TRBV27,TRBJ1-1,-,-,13,TGTGCCAGCAGTTTACTTGTGAACACTGAAGCTTTCTTT,CASSLLVNTEAFF
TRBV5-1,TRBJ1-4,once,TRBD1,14,TGCGCCAGCAGCGATGGACAGGGAAAAGAAAAACTGTTTTTT,CASSDGQGKEKLFF
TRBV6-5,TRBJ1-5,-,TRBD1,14,TGTGCCAGCAGCCCCGACAGGGGTTTTCAGCCCCAGCATTTT,CASSPDRGFQPQHF
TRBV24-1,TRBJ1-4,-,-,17,TGTGCCACCACAGGACTAGGGGGGCGCATAAAAGGAGAAAAACTGTTTTTT,CATTGLGGRIKGEKLFF
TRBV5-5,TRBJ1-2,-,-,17,TGTGCCAGCAGCTTGGTATTAAGTTTGGGGGCTGACTATGGCTACACCTTC,CASSLVLSLGADYGYTF
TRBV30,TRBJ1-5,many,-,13,TGTGCCTGGAGGGACAGCTTCAATCAGCCCCAGCATTTT,CAWRDSFNQPQHF
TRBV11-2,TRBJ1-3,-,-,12,TGTGCCAGCAGCTTGGAGGGCAGACGGTCATATTTT,CASSLEGRRSYF
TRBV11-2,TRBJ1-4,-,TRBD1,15,TGTGCCAGCAGCCTTACAGGGGGAACTAATGAAAAACTGTTTTTT,CASSLTGGTNEKLFF
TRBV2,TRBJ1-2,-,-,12,TGTGCCAGCGGTCTTACAGGGTATGGCTACACCTTC,CASGLTGYGYTF
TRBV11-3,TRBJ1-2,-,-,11,TGTGCCAGCGCGGGGCACTATGGCTACACCTTC,CASAGHYGYTF
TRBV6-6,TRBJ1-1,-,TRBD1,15,TGTGCCAGCAGTTACCCGGACAGGGCGAACACTGAAGCTTTCTTT,CASSYPDRANTEAFF
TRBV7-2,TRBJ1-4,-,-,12,TGTGCCAGCACCGAGAGCGGTGAAAAACTGTTTTTT,CASTESGEKLFF